This TCR beta chain emerged from a study of CD8 T cells in Susac syndrome. cDNA came from approximately 0.5 to 1 ug RNA primed by random hexamers. An immunoSEQ multiplex PCR amplified TCR beta CDR3 over 54 Vbeta and 13 Jbeta. TCRdb recomputed calls from the immunoSEQ multiplex PCR reads with MiXCR, one row per CDR3 protein. Seen here are about 130,000 distinct CDR3 sequences, approximately 96% observed once, and the top ten hold over 0.2%. From blood CD8+ and CD4+ T cells, TCR beta sequences were generated. TEMRA cells were FACS-enriched, and CD8+ and CD4+ T cells were isolated negatively. The CDR3 is 15 amino acids. The V end lost 1 base, the J end lost 5 bases, and 12 bases lay between the germline ends. Germline V CDR1 and CDR2: LNHDA, SQIVND (reference sequence).

The sequence came from a human donor with Susac syndrome. The chain joins TRBV19 to TRBJ2-1; D remains ambiguous. The sample taken for sequencing was CD8+ T cells from PBMCs. The CDR3 here is CASSIVAPLDNEQFF. Here the CDR3 DNA reads TGTGCCAGTAGTATAGTTGCCCCATTAGACAATGAGCAGTTCTTC.